The clone carrying this T cell receptor beta chain was found a few times. Its antigen is as yet unknown. The PCR contained 60 Vbeta and 13 Jbeta primers. Sequenced by immunoSEQ multiplex PCR; TCRdb stores in-frame clones only, minus some. This table has approximately 160,000 clones, roughly 85% appearing once. The sample originates from a study of cytomegalovirus exposure and HLA in healthy donors. For the study at large: As released early, the data held roughly 85 million unique TCRs from HLA-typed donors. Study results and caveats: A later analysis showed that HLA-associated TCR beta chains had undergone more clonal expansion than equally common others.

The TCR comes from a man between 18 and 35 years old in good health and CMV-seropositive. The specimen sequenced was PBMCs.

CDR3 nucleotide sequence: TGCGCCAGCAGCCAAATAGAGTCCTACGAGCAGTACTTC. This gives the protein CASSQIESYEQYF. The chain links TRBV4-1 to TRBJ2-7; D uncertain. This CDR3 region has 13 residues. Per germline, CDR1 MGHRA and CDR2 YSYEKL. The germline V and J ends were trimmed by 2 bases and 1 base, with 6 bases remaining between them.